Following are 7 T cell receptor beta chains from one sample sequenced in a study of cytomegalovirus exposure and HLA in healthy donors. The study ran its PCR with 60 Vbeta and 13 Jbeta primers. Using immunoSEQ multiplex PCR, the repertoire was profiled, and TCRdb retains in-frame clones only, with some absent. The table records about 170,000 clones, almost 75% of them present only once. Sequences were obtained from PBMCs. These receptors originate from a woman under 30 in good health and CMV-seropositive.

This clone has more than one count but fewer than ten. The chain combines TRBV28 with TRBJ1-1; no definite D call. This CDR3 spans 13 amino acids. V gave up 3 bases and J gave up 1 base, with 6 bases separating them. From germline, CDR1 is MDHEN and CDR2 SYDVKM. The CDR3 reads CASSFNGNTEAFF. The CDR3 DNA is TGTGCCAGCAGTTTTAACGGGAACACTGAAGCTTTCTTT.

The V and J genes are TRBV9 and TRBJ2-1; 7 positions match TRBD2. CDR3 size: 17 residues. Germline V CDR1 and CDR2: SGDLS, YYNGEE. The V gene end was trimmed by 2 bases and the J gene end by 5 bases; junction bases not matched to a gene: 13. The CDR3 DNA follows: TGTGCCAGCAGCGTCAGAGGGTGGGGGGGACTCGACAATGAGCAGTTCTTC. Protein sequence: CASSVRGWGGLDNEQFF.

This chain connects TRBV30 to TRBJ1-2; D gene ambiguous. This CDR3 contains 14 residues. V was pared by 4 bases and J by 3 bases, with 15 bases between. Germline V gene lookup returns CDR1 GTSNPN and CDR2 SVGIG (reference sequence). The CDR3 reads CAWTSRERDYGYTF. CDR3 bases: TGTGCCTGGACTTCCCGGGAGCGAGACTATGGCTACACCTTC.

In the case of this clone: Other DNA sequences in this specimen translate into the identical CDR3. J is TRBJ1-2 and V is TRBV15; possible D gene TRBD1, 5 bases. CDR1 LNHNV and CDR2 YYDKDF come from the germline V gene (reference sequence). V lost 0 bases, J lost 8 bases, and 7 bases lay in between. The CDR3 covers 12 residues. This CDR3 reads CATSRDQGGYTF. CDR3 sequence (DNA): TGTGCCACCAGCAGAGATCAGGGAGGCTACACCTTC. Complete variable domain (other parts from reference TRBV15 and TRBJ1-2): DAMVIQNPRYQVTQFGKPVTLSCSQTLNHNVMYWYQQKSSQAPKLLFHYYDKDFNNEADTPDNFQSRRPNTSFCFLDIRSPGLGDTAMYLCATSRDQGGYTFGSGTRLTVV.

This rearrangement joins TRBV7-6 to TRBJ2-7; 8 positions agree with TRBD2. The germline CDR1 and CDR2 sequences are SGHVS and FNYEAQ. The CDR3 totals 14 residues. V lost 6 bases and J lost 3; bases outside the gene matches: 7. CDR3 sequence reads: CASSPGGVLYEQYF. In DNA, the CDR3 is TGTGCCAGCAGTCCGGGGGGGGTTCTCTACGAGCAGTACTTC.

The DNA for the CDR3 is TGTGCCAGCAGCCCCCGGGACAGGGGGCAGGTCACCGGGGAGCTGTTTTTT. This translates into CASSPRDRGQVTGELFF. This chain joins TRBV27 and TRBJ2-2; 12 nucleotides line up with TRBD1. J lost 4 bases, V lost 6 bases, and 9 bases had no gene match. The CDR3 length is 17 residues. Germline CDR1 MNHEY, CDR2 SMNVEV (reference sequence).

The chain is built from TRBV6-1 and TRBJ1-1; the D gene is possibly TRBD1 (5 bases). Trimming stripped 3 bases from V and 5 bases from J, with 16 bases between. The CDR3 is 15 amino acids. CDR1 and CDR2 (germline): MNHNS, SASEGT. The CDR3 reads CASSDGTWGKTEAFF. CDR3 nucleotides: TGTGCCAGCAGTGACGGGACTTGGGGTAAGACTGAAGCTTTCTTT.